The sequence of this T cell receptor beta chain was determined in a study of vaccination and CD4 T cells after COVID-19. Described treatment: approximately nine-day PBMC culture with coronavirus spike peptide pools or control peptides (ViraFEST assay). With 4 bases removed from V and 5 bases from J, the gap between germline ends came to 17 bases. CDR3 size: 16 residues. Germline CDR1 reads SGHTA; CDR2 reads FQGTGA. This clonotype occurred a few times. Its target is not known. Scientists ran DNA taken from cultured CD4+ T cells through the Oncomine TCR Beta short-read assay for sequencing. TCRdb re-called the PCR reads through MiXCR, storing one row per CDR3 protein. The top ten hold over 50% of the sample, which has about 4,400 distinct CDR3 sequences, 37% seen once.

The clonotype comes from a human donor who had recovered from COVID-19. The input for sequencing was CD4+ T cells from blood, cultured in vitro, taken after SARS-CoV-2 vaccination. The V gene is TRBV7-3, the J gene TRBJ2-2; either TRBD1 or TRBD2 may supply D (5 bases each). The CDR3 sequence: CASSWGPPTSTGELFF. The CDR3 DNA follows: TGTGCCAGCAGCTGGGGACCCCCGACATCGACCGGGGAGCTGTTTTTT.